This note documents a single T cell receptor beta chain sequence. The antigen is not known. The data stem from a study of CD8 T cells in ankylosing spondylitis. General study points: In reactive arthritis synovial fluid and blood, some motif variants had been reported before. Ankylosing spondylitis blood appeared to be characterized by a TCR beta motif of 8 or 9 highly homologous variants. Within matched ankylosing spondylitis synovial fluid, disease-linked clones were reportedly significantly enriched.

Germline CDR1 and CDR2: SGHRS and YFSETQ. CDR3 size: 15 residues. J gave up 2 bases and V 6 bases, and 8 bases lay outside the gene matches. TCRdb independently ran MiXCR on the 5' RACE reads; one entry per CDR3 protein. The data contain hundreds of thousands of distinct CDR3 sequences, 12% of them singletons. The rearrangement joins TRBV5-1 to TRBJ2-1; TRBD2 agrees at 7 bases. Sequencing used blood, either unsorted or a sorted T cell fraction (not recorded which). This receptor was obtained from a male donor with ankylosing spondylitis. CDR3 DNA: TGCGCCAGCAACCTAGAGGCGGGAGCCTACAATGAGCAGTTCTTC. Protein sequence: CASNLEAGAYNEQFF. The full variable domain, in which reference TRBV5-1 and TRBJ2-1 provide the parts outside the CDR3, is KAGVTQTPRYLIKTRGQQVTLSCSPISGHRSVSWYQQTPGQGLQFLFEYFSETQRNKGNFPGRFSGRQFSNSRSEMNVSTLELGDSALYLCASNLEAGAYNEQFFGPGTRLTVL.